This TCR beta chain was profiled in a study of cytomegalovirus exposure and HLA in healthy donors. Study-wide context: Out of 398 genotyped donors, about 80% belonged to the Caucasian-associated ancestry cluster.

Concerning this clone: The antigen is unknown.

Trimming cost V 3 bases and J 2 bases; bases outside gene matches: 5. Germline values: CDR1 SGHAT, CDR2 FQNNGV. The CDR3 is 15 residues long. Study-wide findings and caveats: TCR beta V- and J-gene trimming, according to a later analysis, was linked to a missense DCLRE1C variant. A previous analysis found most TCR beta V segments productive roughly 87% or roughly 30% of the time. A later look showed TCR association rates differing by HLA locus, highest for DRB1 and lowest for HLA-C.

A multiplex PCR was run with 60 Vbeta primers and 13 Jbeta primers. The table came from immunoSEQ multiplex PCR; TCRdb's copy has only in-frame clones and leaves some out. The sample carries 120,000 to 150,000 clones, 76% recorded once. The sequenced material came from PBMCs. The chain links TRBV11-2 to TRBJ2-3, with 7 bases lining up with TRBD2. This sequence was found in a man aged 35-49 years in good health and CMV-seronegative. In DNA, the CDR3 is TGTGCCAGCAGCTTCATTGCGGGGGTCACAGATACGCAGTATTTT. As protein: CASSFIAGVTDTQYF.